These 2 T cell receptor beta chains originate from one sample sequenced in a study of OX40 agonist ivuxolimab in advanced cancers. Libraries were prepared by immunoSEQ multiplex PCR; TCRdb keeps only in-frame clonotypes and omits some of them. The table includes about 100,000 clones, about nine tenths detected once. The sample in question was CD4+ or CD8+ T cells sorted from blood, obtained in a trial of the OX40 agonist ivuxolimab. The receptor set was obtained from an adult with an advanced solid tumor such as melanoma, head and neck, liver or kidney cancer.

This clone was observed once. The genes are TRBV11-3 and TRBJ1-1; D remains ambiguous. The germline V and J ends were trimmed by 6 bases and 2 bases, with 19 bases remaining between them. Germline CDR1 reads SGHNT; CDR2 reads YENEEA. The CDR3 loop spans 16 amino acids. The CDR3, as DNA: TGTGCCAGCAGTTTTACCTTAGGACGGATAAACACTGAAGCTTTCTTT. It is translated as CASSFTLGRINTEAFF.

The chain carries TRBV7-2 and TRBJ2-1, with TRBD2 matching over 11 bases. Germline V gene data show CDR1 as SGHTA and CDR2 as FQGNSA. V shed 2 bases, J shed 9 bases, and the junction held 3 bases outside the gene matches. CDR3 length equals 14 residues. CDR3 DNA sequence: TGTGCCAGCAGCTTAAGGCTAGCGGGAGGTGAGCAGTTCTTC. Protein: CASSLRLAGGEQFF.